Listed below are T cell receptor beta chains from one sample, sequenced in a study of cytomegalovirus exposure and HLA in healthy donors. Profiling relied on immunoSEQ multiplex PCR, and the TCRdb table lists in-frame clones only, not all of them. The sample shows more than 140,000 clones, over 75% of them seen only once. Sequenced: PBMCs. These receptors all stem from a man aged 25 to 45 in good health and CMV-seropositive. CDR3s include the opening cysteine and the closing phenylalanine or tryptophan. D genes are given only for firm matches. Clone size, where shown, is once, few, many, or a class for clones that have expanded.

>NA|TRBJ2-7|NA|TRBV6-6
TGTGCCAGCAGCCTGGGACTCAACTACGAGCAGTACTTC
CASSLGLNYEQYF
>NA|TRBJ1-5|NA|TRBV27
TGTGCCAGCACTTCGCTGGGGCGGATGGATCAGCCCCAGCATTTT
CASTSLGRMDQPQHF
>NA|TRBJ1-2|TRBD1|TRBV29-1
TGCAGCGCCCAGGCTGACAGGGGGCATGGCTACACCTTC
CSAQADRGHGYTF
>NA|TRBJ2-1|TRBD2|TRBV4-1
TGCGCCAGCAGCCCCCCCGTAGGGACTAAGATTGAGCAGTTCTTC
CASSPPVGTKIEQFF
>NA|TRBJ2-3|NA|TRBV9
TGTGCCAGCAGCGTAGCAAGGGGCCCAGATACGCAGTATTTT
CASSVARGPDTQYF
>NA|TRBJ2-7|NA|TRBV20-1
TGCAGTGCTGAGGCAGGGGAAGAGCAGTACTTC
CSAEAGEEQYF
>NA|TRBJ2-7|TRBD2|TRBV2
TGTGCCAGCAGCTATAGCGGGAGGGCCTACGAGCAGTACTTC
CASSYSGRAYEQYF
>NA|TRBJ2-1|TRBD2|TRBV5-4
TGTGCCAGCAGCCGAAATAGCGGGGGTTACAATGAGCAGTTCTTC
CASSRNSGGYNEQFF
>NA|TRBJ1-1|NA|TRBV7-8
TGTGCCAGCAGCATAGGACACTACACTGAAGCTTTCTTT
CASSIGHYTEAFF
>NA|TRBJ2-7|NA|TRBV18
TGTGCCAGCTCACCACATACTGGTCCCGAGCAGTACTTC
CASSPHTGPEQYF
>NA|TRBJ2-5|NA|TRBV5-1
TGCGCCAGCAGACTGGGCCTACGAGAGACCCAGTACTTC
CASRLGLRETQYF
>NA|TRBJ2-3|TRBD2|TRBV18
TGTGCCAGCTCACGACTAGCGGGGGGGCGCAATCCTTCAGATACGCAGTATTTT
CASSRLAGGRNPSDTQYF
>NA|TRBJ1-1|NA|TRBV27
TGTGCCAGCAGTTCCCGCGGAGTCACTGAAGCTTTCTTT
CASSSRGVTEAFF
>NA|TRBJ2-7|NA|TRBV6-7
TGTGCCATCTACTACGAGCAGTACTTC
CAIYYEQYF
>NA|TRBJ2-5|TRBD1|TRBV5-1
TGCGCCAGCAGCTTGGCCCTTTCAGGGGGATCGGAGACCCAGTACTTC
CASSLALSGGSETQYF
>once|TRBJ2-6|NA|TRBV28
TGTGCCAGCAGAGAGGGGGCTGGGGCCAACGTCCTGACTTTC
CASREGAGANVLTF
>NA|TRBJ2-7|TRBD1|TRBV25-1
TGTGCCAGCAGTGACGGAGCAGGGGGATACTACGAGCAGTACTTC
CASSDGAGGYYEQYF
>few|TRBJ2-2|TRBD2|TRBV18
TGTGCCAGCTCACCGGGACTAGCGGGAGTTACCACCGGGGAGCTGTTTTTT
CASSPGLAGVTTGELFF
>NA|TRBJ2-3|TRBD2|TRBV15
TGTGCCACCAGCGGGAGGGGAGGAGATACGCAGTATTTT
CATSGRGGDTQYF
>NA|TRBJ2-6|NA|TRBV2
TGTGCCAGCAGAGGGGGGGTCGGGGCCAACGGCCTGACTTTC
CASRGGVGANGLTF